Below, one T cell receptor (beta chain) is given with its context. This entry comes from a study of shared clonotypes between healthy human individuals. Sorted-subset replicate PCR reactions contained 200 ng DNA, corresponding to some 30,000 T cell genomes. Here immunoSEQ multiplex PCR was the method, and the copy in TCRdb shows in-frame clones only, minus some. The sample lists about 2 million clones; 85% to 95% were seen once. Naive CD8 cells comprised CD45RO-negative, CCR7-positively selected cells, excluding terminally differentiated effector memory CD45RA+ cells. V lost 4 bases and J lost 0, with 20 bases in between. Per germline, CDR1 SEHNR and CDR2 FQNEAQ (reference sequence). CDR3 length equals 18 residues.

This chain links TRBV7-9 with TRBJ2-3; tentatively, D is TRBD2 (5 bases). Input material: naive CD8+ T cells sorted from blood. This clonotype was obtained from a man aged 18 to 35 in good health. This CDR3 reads CASSSALASSSSTDTQYF. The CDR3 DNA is TGTGCCAGCAGCTCCGCTTTAGCGTCTAGCTCCAGCACAGATACGCAGTATTTT. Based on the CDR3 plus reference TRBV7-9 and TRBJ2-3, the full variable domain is DTGVSQNPRHKITKRGQNVTFRCDPISEHNRLYWYRQTLGQGPEFLTYFQNEAQLEKSRLLSDRFSAERPKGSFSTLEIQRTEQGDSAMYLCASSSALASSSSTDTQYFGPGTRLTVL.